These 26 T cell receptor beta chains were sequenced from one sample in a study of cytomegalovirus exposure and HLA in healthy donors. The PCR employed 60 Vbeta primers together with 13 Jbeta primers. TCRdb keeps only in-frame clones here, not all; method: immunoSEQ multiplex PCR. Among some 190,000 clones listed, 80% to 85% were seen once. Sequencing was carried out using PBMCs. The receptors here all came from a woman in her thirties or forties in good health and CMV-seronegative.

This clone was seen just once. The chain employs TRBV10-3 and TRBJ2-2, with a weak D call TRBD2 (5 bases). This CDR3 contains 16 residues. V dropped 4 bases and J dropped 0 bases, with 12 bases sitting between them. Germline CDR1 reads ENHRY; CDR2 reads SYGVKD. The CDR3 DNA reads as TGTGCCATCAGTGCTAGCCTGACGACGAACACCGGGGAGCTGTTTTTT. Translation: CAISASLTTNTGELFF.

This chain uses TRBV6-5 with TRBJ2-1; 10 bases align to TRBD1. The junction had 7 bases not matched to a gene; V was cut back by 1 base and J by 7 bases. Germline V gives CDR1 MNHEY, CDR2 SVGAGI. The CDR3 sequence is 16 residues long. CDR3 region: CASSYLRTGGGNEQFF. The CDR3 DNA sequence: TGTGCCAGCAGTTACTTGCGGACAGGGGGGGGGAATGAGCAGTTCTTC.

This sequence joins TRBV14 and TRBJ1-5; the match to TRBD1 covers 8 bases. The germline CDR1 and CDR2 sequences are SGHDN and FVKESK. V was pared by 1 base and J by 10 bases, with 6 bases of the junction left unmatched. This CDR3 region has 14 residues. This chain's CDR3 is CASSQGAGGYPQHF. The CDR3 DNA sequence: TGTGCCAGCAGCCAAGGCGCAGGGGGCTATCCCCAGCATTTT.

The chain combines TRBV5-1 with TRBJ2-2, with 7 bases aligning to TRBD1. V shed 4 bases and J 0 bases; nucleotides not matched to a gene: 3. The CDR3 covers 15 residues. CDR1 is SGHRS, CDR2 YFSETQ, per germline. CDR3 bases: TGCGCCAGCAGCCCGGGACAGACGAACACCGGGGAGCTGTTTTTT. Its translation is CASSPGQTNTGELFF.

This clone has just a few counts. The genes are TRBV7-2 and TRBJ2-1; 7 nucleotides align to TRBD2. The junction had 13 bases not matched to a gene; V was cut back by 2 bases and J by 9 bases. Germline CDR1 SGHTA, CDR2 FQGNSA. This CDR3 has 16 amino acids. The CDR3 nucleotides read TGTGCCAGCAGCTTATTGTTTGGGGGGACTATCAGTGAGCAGTTCTTC. The encoded protein is CASSLLFGGTISEQFF.

The rearrangement joins TRBV30 to TRBJ2-5; a possible D gene is TRBD2 (6 bases). The CDR3 is made up of 15 amino acids. Trimming left V 8 bases short and J 4 bases short, with 23 bases between. Germline V CDR1 and CDR2: GTSNPN, SVGIG (reference sequence). For the CDR3, the DNA is TGTGCCGGCCAGGAGGGGCTAGCAAGGCGAGAGACCCAGTACTTC. As protein: CAGQEGLARRETQYF. The complete variable domain, with remaining parts taken from reference TRBV30 and TRBJ2-5, reads SQTIHQWPATLVQPVGSPLSLECTVEGTSNPNLYWYRQAAGRGLQLLFYSVGIGQISSEVPQNLSASRPQDRQFILSSKKLLLSDSGFYLCAGQEGLARRETQYFGPGTRLLVL.

CDR3 in amino acids: CASSLAGHGSEQYF. The CDR3 nucleotides read TGTGCCAGCAGCTTGGCGGGTCATGGGAGCGAGCAGTACTTC. The chain uses TRBV7-8 and TRBJ2-7; perhaps TRBD2 as D (5 bases). CDR3 length equals 14 residues. Germline-derived CDR1 and CDR2 are SGHVS and FQNEAQ. The V end was cut by 3 bases, the J end by 6 bases, with 15 bases between. The full variable domain, rest sourced from reference TRBV7-8 and TRBJ2-7, is GAGVSQSPRYKVAKRGQDVALRCDPISGHVSLFWYQQALGQGPEFLTYFQNEAQLDKSGLPSDRFFAERPEGSVSTLKIQRTQQEDSAVYLCASSLAGHGSEQYFGPGTRLTVT.

The genes are TRBV9 and TRBJ2-3, with TRBD1 matching over 7 bases. The CDR3 sequence is 16 residues long. Trimming took 2 bases from V and 1 from J; bases not matched to a gene: 7. From germline, CDR1 is SGDLS and CDR2 YYNGEE. The CDR3 DNA reads as TGTGCCAGCAGCGTGAGACCCCAGGGGGGCACAGATACGCAGTATTTT. Translation: CASSVRPQGGTDTQYF. Supplemented by reference TRBV9 and TRBJ2-3, the full variable domain reads DSGVTQTPKHLITATGQRVTLRCSPRSGDLSVYWYQQSLDQGLQFLIQYYNGEERAKGNILERFSAQQFPDLHSELNLSSLELGDSALYFCASSVRPQGGTDTQYFGPGTRLTVL.

The gene calls are TRBV19 and TRBJ2-1, with D possibly TRBD2 on 6 matching bases. CDR3 size: 15 residues. V was pared by 7 bases and J by 2 bases, with 15 bases between. Germline values: CDR1 LNHDA, CDR2 SQIVND (reference sequence). As DNA, the CDR3 is TGTGCCAGTACTGCGACTAGTGGCGCCTACAATGAGCAGTTCTTC. Its translation: CASTATSGAYNEQFF.

This chain links TRBV2 with TRBJ2-7; 12 bases fit TRBD2. V lost 4 bases, J lost 3 bases, and 13 bases stayed unmatched. Germline CDR1 is SNHLY and CDR2 is FYNNEI. The CDR3 sequence is 18 residues long. CDR3 bases: TGTGCCAGCAGTGTTGGACTAGCGGGAAAGCTCGTAGGCTACGAGCAGTACTTC. Translating it yields CASSVGLAGKLVGYEQYF.

This clone was picked up a small number of times. The chain combines TRBV7-3 with TRBJ2-7, with a tentative D call TRBD1 (6 bases). The V gene's germline CDR1 is SGHTA and CDR2 FQGTGA. The CDR3 consists of 13 residues. Trimming shortened V by 2 bases and J by 6 bases, and 11 bases separated the two germline ends. Here the CDR3 DNA reads TGTGCCAGCAGCTTAGGGAGAGGGGGCGAGCAGTACTTC. Residues: CASSLGRGGEQYF.

This rearrangement joins TRBV30 to TRBJ1-5, with D perhaps matching TRBD1 (6 bases). Trimming took 2 bases from V and 9 from J, leaving 14 bases between them. CDR3 size: 13 residues. Germline values: CDR1 GTSNPN, CDR2 SVGIG (reference sequence). The CDR3 DNA sequence: TGTGCCTGGAGTTTACAGGGAGAGGGGCCCCAGCATTTT. Its translation: CAWSLQGEGPQHF.

The rearrangement uses TRBV6-6 and TRBJ1-1; the D gene is possibly TRBD1 (5 bases). This CDR3 spans 14 amino acids. Germline CDR1 MNHNY, CDR2 SVGAGI (reference sequence). Trimming cost V 8 bases and J 4 bases, with 17 bases left between them. The CDR3 DNA reads as TGTGCCAGCGGAAGCACAGGCACTTTCACTGAAGCTTTCTTT. Residues: CASGSTGTFTEAFF.

In this sample, this clone turned up a few times. This chain joins TRBV6-6 and TRBJ2-7; D call uncertain. CDR1 is MNHNY, CDR2 SVGAGI, per germline (reference sequence). The CDR3 sequence is 15 residues long. V lost 0 bases to trimming and J lost 5 bases, with 14 bases between them. For the CDR3, the DNA is TGTGCCAGCAGTTACTCGAAGGCAGGTGAGCACGAGCAGTACTTC. Its translation is CASSYSKAGEHEQYF.

The genes are TRBV27 and TRBJ2-7; D unclear. V shed 5 bases and J shed 7 bases, with 12 bases lying between them. The CDR3 sequence is 12 residues long. Germline CDR1 MNHEY, CDR2 SMNVEV (reference sequence). This CDR3 is CASSRTQWEQYV. CDR3 bases: TGTGCCAGCAGTCGCACCCAGTGGGAGCAGTACGTC.

This clone was observed a few times. V is TRBV7-2 and J is TRBJ2-5; no definite D call. The CDR3 covers 11 residues. V was shortened by 1 base and J by 6 bases, with 3 bases between the two germline ends. The germline V gene has CDR1 SGHTA and CDR2 FQGNSA. CDR3 in DNA: TGTGCCAGCAGCTTAGGGCAGACCCAGTACTTC. Protein sequence: CASSLGQTQYF.

This chain connects TRBV7-2 to TRBJ2-5, with 9 bases identical to TRBD1. The length of the CDR3 is 15 residues. After removal of 5 bases from V and 4 bases from J, the junction contained 8 bases not matched to a gene. Germline CDR1 and CDR2: SGHTA and FQGNSA. The CDR3: CASSLDRGIAETQYF. As DNA, the CDR3 is TGTGCCAGCAGCCTGGACAGGGGTATTGCAGAGACCCAGTACTTC.

This rearrangement joins TRBV30 to TRBJ1-6; 8 bases map to TRBD1. The germline V gene has CDR1 GTSNPN and CDR2 SVGIG (reference sequence). V lost 1 base to trimming and J lost 8 bases; unmatched junction nucleotides: 7. The CDR3 spans 15 residues. CDR3 residues: CAWSARTGRDSPLHF. The CDR3 bases are TGTGCCTGGAGTGCCCGGACAGGGAGGGATTCACCCCTCCACTTT. Drawing the rest from reference TRBV30 and TRBJ1-6, the complete variable domain is SQTIHQWPATLVQPVGSPLSLECTVEGTSNPNLYWYRQAAGRGLQLLFYSVGIGQISSEVPQNLSASRPQDRQFILSSKKLLLSDSGFYLCAWSARTGRDSPLHFGNGTRLTVT.

This rearrangement joins TRBV7-3 to TRBJ2-3; 13 bases align to TRBD2. In germline, CDR1 is SGHTA, CDR2 FQGTGA. This CDR3 region has 18 residues. Trimming took 3 bases from V and 2 from J; bases not matched to a gene: 8. For the CDR3, the DNA is TGTGCCAGCAGCTTGGGGACTAGCGGGAAAGGGGTCACAGATACGCAGTATTTT. It specifies CASSLGTSGKGVTDTQYF.

The chain's CDR3 is CASRMTTGSGYTF. CDR3 DNA: TGTGCCAGCAGAATGACCACAGGGTCCGGCTACACCTTC. V usage is TRBV6-5 and J usage is TRBJ1-2; D may be TRBD1 (6 bases). Germline V CDR1 and CDR2: MNHEY, SVGAGI. CDR3 size: 13 residues. V dropped 6 bases and J dropped 8 bases, with 16 bases sitting between them.

The chain combines TRBV7-9 with TRBJ2-7, with 8 bases identical to TRBD1. There are 16 residues in the CDR3. Per germline, CDR1 SEHNR and CDR2 FQNEAQ (reference sequence). V lost 4 bases, J lost 1 base, and 9 bases stayed unmatched. This CDR3 reads CASSSLPDRVSYEQYV. CDR3 coding DNA: TGTGCCAGCAGCTCGCTCCCGGACAGGGTGTCCTACGAGCAGTACGTC.

V is TRBV10-3 and J is TRBJ1-2, with 7 bases that match TRBD1. The CDR3 consists of 13 residues. V trimming: 6 bases; J trimming: 4 bases; junction bases outside the gene matches: 5. The germline CDR1 and CDR2 sequences are ENHRY and SYGVKD. As DNA, the CDR3 is TGTGCCATCAGCCCGACAGGGAGCTATGGCTACACCTTC. This encodes CAISPTGSYGYTF.

The V call is TRBV5-1, the J call TRBJ2-7; TRBD1 agrees at 9 bases. Trimming at V came to 3 bases and at J to 3 bases, leaving 16 bases not matched to a gene. Germline assignment: CDR1 SGHRS and CDR2 YFSETQ. This CDR3 region has 18 residues. The CDR3 region is CASSWETGGRNIFYEQYF. The CDR3 coding sequence is TGCGCCAGCAGCTGGGAGACAGGGGGACGTAACATATTCTACGAGCAGTACTTC.

The V and J genes are TRBV28 and TRBJ1-2; 9 positions agree with TRBD1. CDR3 length: 15 residues. V trimming: 6 bases; J trimming: 2 bases; junction bases outside the gene matches: 7. The germline V gene has CDR1 MDHEN and CDR2 SYDVKM. The CDR3 reads CASSPLGQGNYGYTF. CDR3 nucleotide sequence: TGTGCCAGCAGCCCTTTAGGACAGGGGAACTATGGCTACACCTTC.

The chain employs TRBV5-1 and TRBJ2-5, with 11 bases matching TRBD2. Germline V gene sequence: CDR1 SGHRS, CDR2 YFSETQ. J lost 2 bases, V lost 4 bases, and 7 bases had no gene match. The CDR3 spans 16 residues. This CDR3 reads CASSPLAGGSQETQYF. The CDR3 bases are TGCGCCAGCAGCCCCTTAGCGGGAGGGTCACAAGAGACCCAGTACTTC.

Remarks on this clone: A read error may account for a junction end that differs from germline. The CDR3 spells CASSNEPDRDYGPNYGCTF. In DNA, the CDR3 is TGTGCCAGCAGCAACGAACCGGACAGGGATTATGGTCCCAACTATGGCTGCACCTTC. V gene TRBV7-9 combines with J gene TRBJ1-2; TRBD1 matches 8 bases. Germline CDR1 and CDR2: SEHNR and FQNEAQ (reference sequence). CDR3 length: 19 residues.